This TCR beta chain was recovered during a study of T cells in localized non-small cell lung cancer. Repertoires were generated with immunoSEQ multiplex PCR, while TCRdb's copy carries only in-frame clones and drops some. The repertoire holds tens of thousands of clones, roughly nine tenths seen once, with 10% to 13% in the top ten. This specimen was peripheral blood, taken before any cancer treatment. The TCR was taken from a woman between 40 and 69 years old with stage I lung adenocarcinoma.

The CDR3, as DNA: TGTGCCAGCAGCTCCGGGGGAACTAGCGGGGGAGAGACCCAGTACTTC. It translates to CASSSGGTSGGETQYF. The chain recombines TRBV5-5 with TRBJ2-5; TRBD2 matches 11 bases. Looked up from germline, CDR1 is SGHKS and CDR2 is YYEKEE (reference sequence). This CDR3 region has 16 residues. The V segment lost 3 bases and the J segment 4 bases; nucleotides outside the gene matches: 8.